This T cell receptor (beta chain) was recovered during a study of blood T cell repertoires in COVID-19. Whole-study context: There were acute and convalescent COVID-19 samples, and they came from the United States, Italy and Spain.

Trimming stripped 1 base from V and 1 base from J, with 4 bases between. CDR3 length: 13 amino acids. Germline V CDR1 and CDR2: LGHDT, YNNKEL (reference sequence). Generated by immunoSEQ multiplex PCR, the TCRdb table keeps only in-frame clones and is missing some. The sample consists of 100,000 to 150,000 clones, over 60% of them appearing once. The source of this sequence is a woman in her 70s with acute or convalescent COVID-19. The genes are TRBV3-1 (or the pseudogene TRBV3-2) and TRBJ2-5; D is unclear. The specimen was peripheral blood. The CDR3 reads CASSQVVQETQYF. CDR3 sequence (DNA): TGTGCCAGCAGCCAAGTCGTCCAAGAGACCCAGTACTTC.